This paragraph reports one T cell receptor beta chain. The antigen this receptor binds is unknown. No base qualities exist here, and no much larger clone lies one base off it. This entry belongs to a study of blood T cell repertoires in COVID-19 (dated by TCRdb to the early 2020s). Study-wide context: Samples from collaborators originated in the United States, Italy and Spain and spanned both the acute and convalescent phases of COVID-19. The material from the prospective study consisted of cDNA or gDNA derived from T cells, B-cell-depleted T cells, or PBMCs. The dataset comprised deeply sampled blood TCRbeta repertoires from subjects exposed to, actively infected with, or recovered from COVID-19. The repertoires were released in a freely available public database meant as a resource for research on the immune response to SARS-CoV-2. The samples were drawn from two sources: the first 160 participants of the ongoing ImmuneRACE study, and fewer than 1,500 subjects contributed by 6 global collaborators. A de-identified subject ID, COVID-19 status, age in years and sex were almost always included in the sample metadata. Where available, HLA class I and class II types were obtained from metadata supplied by the sample provider rather than from assay-based typing.

Each collaborating institution followed its own protocols to collect whole blood in K2EDTA tubes. For TCRbeta analysis, collaborator samples were shipped as frozen whole blood, as isolated PBMCs, or as DNA extracted from either sample type. Beyond this particular receptor, the publication reports: The quantity of clinical and demographic metadata differed by source and by participant and was supplied without curation.

Sequences LNHDA (CDR1) and SQIVND (CDR2) are obtained from the germline V gene (reference sequence). Its CDR3 holds 13 amino acids, cysteine through phenylalanine. CDR3 DNA is the only sequence kept; it has 39 bases, read in frame from the first base. Compared with germline, V lacks 6 bases and J lacks 6 bases; bases without a gene match: 4. TCRbeta CDR3 regions were amplified from genomic DNA by means of the immunoSEQ Assay, a bias-controlled multiplex PCR. From the authors' description of their analysis: Nucleated cell counts per sample were estimated from amplification of reference gene primers within the assay. To quantify the absolute abundance of each unique TCRbeta CDR3 rearrangement, sequence reads were collapsed and filtered. Productive Simpson clonality was computed per sample as the square root of Simpson's diversity index over productive rearrangements. TCRdb stores this immuneACCESS table with in-frame sequences only. Part of the clones is absent; in the studies checked, under half of the shortfall reflects unresolved V genes, and no reason is known for the rest. Clonal size and the V and J genes are those of that table, whereas D and trimming came from the DNA. In all, the sample holds a few hundred thousand clones, and 89% of those were seen once. The ten top clones hold roughly an eighth of the sample.

Sequenced: peripheral blood. The clonotype comes from a woman aged 55-70 years with acute or convalescent COVID-19. This chain joins TRBV19 to TRBJ1-5, and 8 junction bases match TRBD1. The CDR3 protein sequence reads: CASRATGAQPQHF. The DNA sequence is TGTGCCAGTAGGGCGACAGGGGCTCAGCCCCAGCATTTT.